The clone carrying this T cell receptor beta chain has just a few counts. This specimen belongs to a study of T-cell reconstitution after alpha-beta-depleted transplantation in children. This sample's TCRbeta library carried unique molecular identifier barcodes. TCRdb independently ran MiXCR on the PCR reads; one entry per CDR3 protein. The sample has 150,000 to 200,000 distinct CDR3 sequences, about 6.4% seen once. CDR3 size: 16 residues. CDR1 is KGHDR, CDR2 SFDVKD, per germline. Trimming took 4 bases from V and 0 from J; bases not matched to a gene: 8. V gene TRBV24-1 combines with J gene TRBJ2-7; TRBD1 matches at 7 bases. This clonotype was sampled from a human donor who donated a stem cell graft to a child with Wiskott-Aldrich syndrome. Here the sequenced sample was PBMCs from the stem cell graft donor, taken from the stem cell graft. CDR3 DNA: TGTGCCACCAGTGACTCCGGACAGGCAACCTCCTACGAGCAGTACTTC. Translated: CATSDSGQATSYEQYF.